A selection of T cell receptor beta chains follows, all from one sample in a study of blood T cell repertoires in COVID-19. Profiling relied on immunoSEQ multiplex PCR, and the TCRdb table lists in-frame clones only, not all of them. The data contain 250,000 or so clones, about 90% of them singletons. The sample was peripheral blood. These receptors were collected from a young man with active or convalescent COVID-19. CDR3s include the opening cysteine and the closing phenylalanine or tryptophan. A D gene is named only where the DNA matches it firmly. Clone size is not always given. Where it is, it says once, few, many or a class for expanded clones.

D	V	size	J	CDR3	DNA
-	TRBV27	many	TRBJ2-5	CASSIAARGDETQYF	TGTGCCAGCAGTATTGCTGCCAGGGGTGATGAGACCCAGTACTTC
TRBD1	TRBV19	once	TRBJ1-1	CASRKNRDRGTEAFF	TGTGCCAGTAGGAAAAACCGGGACAGGGGGACTGAAGCTTTCTTT
-	TRBV28	-	TRBJ1-1	CASSVPGSPTNTEAFF	TGTGCCAGCAGTGTCCCGGGATCCCCAACGAACACTGAAGCTTTCTTT
-	TRBV7-8	many	TRBJ1-5	CASSPAVSFQPQHF	TGTGCCAGCAGCCCCGCGGTTTCGTTTCAGCCCCAGCATTTT
-	TRBV10-3	-	TRBJ2-7	CVTKPGEPYEQYF	TGTGTCACAAAGCCAGGGGAGCCCTACGAGCAGTACTTC
TRBD1	TRBV5-1	-	TRBJ1-2	CASSPDRVHGYTF	TGCGCCAGCAGCCCCGACAGGGTCCATGGCTACACCTTC
-	TRBV9	few	TRBJ2-2	CASSAATGPTGELFF	TGTGCCAGCAGTGCTGCGACAGGTCCTACCGGGGAGCTGTTTTTT
-	TRBV6-2/TRBV6-3	-	TRBJ1-1	CASSYSLSGFSTEAFF	TGTGCCAGCAGTTACTCATTATCGGGGTTTTCCACTGAAGCTTTCTTT
-	TRBV18	-	TRBJ1-2	CASSPPSGQVSYGYTF	TGTGCCAGCTCACCACCATCGGGACAAGTTTCCTATGGCTACACCTTC
TRBD1	TRBV5-4	-	TRBJ2-5	CASSPRDRGLQETQYF	TGTGCCAGCAGCCCCAGGGACAGGGGACTCCAAGAGACCCAGTACTTC
-	TRBV14	-	TRBJ2-7	CASSQEGAGIYEQYF	TGTGCCAGCAGCCAAGAAGGGGCGGGGATCTACGAGCAGTACTTC
TRBD2	TRBV4-2	few	TRBJ2-7	CASSQGRTSGSEQYF	TGTGCCAGCAGCCAAGGGAGGACTAGCGGGAGCGAGCAGTACTTC
TRBD1	TRBV7-9	-	TRBJ1-6	CASSYAGTGDSPLHF	TGTGCCAGCAGCTACGCCGGGACAGGGGATTCACCCCTCCACTTT
-	TRBV19	-	TRBJ1-2	CASSSDYNYGYTF	TGTGCCAGTAGCAGTGATTATAACTATGGCTACACCTTC
TRBD1	TRBV7-9	-	TRBJ2-7	CASSLGTGYYEQYF	TGTGCCAGCAGCCTAGGGACAGGATACTACGAGCAGTACTTC
TRBD1	TRBV10-3	-	TRBJ1-2	CAISEVGQGSGYTF	TGTGCCATCAGTGAGGTGGGACAGGGATCTGGCTACACCTTC
TRBD1	TRBV5-1	-	TRBJ1-2	CASSDMGQGYNYGYTF	TGCGCCAGCAGCGACATGGGACAGGGATATAACTATGGCTACACCTTC
-	TRBV7-2	-	TRBJ1-5	CASSLQGGNQPQHF	TGTGCCAGCAGCTTACAGGGTGGCAATCAGCCCCAGCATTTT
TRBD1	TRBV2	-	TRBJ1-1	CASKRQGPTEAFF	TGTGCCAGCAAACGACAGGGACCCACTGAAGCTTTCTTT
-	TRBV6-1	-	TRBJ1-2	CASSEQGGKRGYTF	TGTGCCAGCAGTGAACAAGGAGGGAAGCGTGGCTACACCTTC
-	TRBV7-9	-	TRBJ1-2	CASSDGRGNYGYTF	TGTGCCAGCAGCGATGGACGGGGGAACTATGGCTACACCTTC
TRBD1	TRBV5-6	-	TRBJ1-1	CASSDRGGGNTEAFF	TGTGCCAGCAGCGACAGGGGTGGTGGAAACACTGAAGCTTTCTTT
-	TRBV18	-	TRBJ1-5	CASSPFAGDQPQHF	TGTGCCAGCTCACCTTTCGCCGGGGATCAGCCCCAGCATTTT
-	TRBV13	-	TRBJ2-1	CASSLGGGVAYNEQFF	TGTGCCAGCAGCTTAGGAGGCGGGGTGGCCTACAATGAGCAGTTCTTC